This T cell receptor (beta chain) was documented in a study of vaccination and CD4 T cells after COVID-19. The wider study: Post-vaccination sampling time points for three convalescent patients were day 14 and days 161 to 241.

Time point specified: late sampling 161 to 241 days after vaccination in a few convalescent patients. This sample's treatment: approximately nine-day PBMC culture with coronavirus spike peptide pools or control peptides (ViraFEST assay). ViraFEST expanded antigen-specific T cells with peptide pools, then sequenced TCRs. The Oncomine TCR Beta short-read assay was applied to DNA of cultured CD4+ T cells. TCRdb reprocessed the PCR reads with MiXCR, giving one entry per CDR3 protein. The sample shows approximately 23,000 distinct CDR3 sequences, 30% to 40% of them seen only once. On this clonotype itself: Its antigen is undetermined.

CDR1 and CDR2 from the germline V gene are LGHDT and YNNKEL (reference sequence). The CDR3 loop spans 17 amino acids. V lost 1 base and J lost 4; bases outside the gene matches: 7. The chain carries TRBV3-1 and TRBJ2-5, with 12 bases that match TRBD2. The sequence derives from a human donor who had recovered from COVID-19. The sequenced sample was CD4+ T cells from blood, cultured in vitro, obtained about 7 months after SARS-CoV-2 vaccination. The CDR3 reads CASSQGRLGLAGETQYF. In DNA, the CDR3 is TGTGCCAGCAGCCAAGGGAGGTTGGGACTAGCGGGAGAGACCCAGTACTTC.